This is a list of T cell receptor beta chains from one sample in a study of glioma-infiltrating T cells. TCRdb reprocessed the multiplex PCR reads via MiXCR and lists one record per CDR3 protein. The table includes some 160,000 distinct CDR3 sequences, around 40% detected once. Sequencing was performed on glioma tissue, nonneoplastic brain tissue, or PBMCs (not recorded which). The receptors stem from a human donor with low-grade glioma or glioblastoma, undergoing nonglioma brain surgery, or in good health (not recorded which). Both conserved end residues are part of each CDR3. Fields, in order: D gene, CDR3 length, clone size, V gene, J gene, CDR3 DNA, CDR3 protein. The D gene is left open where the match is weak. Expanded clones are given a class, and other clones once, few, many or no size at all.

.	11	many	TRBV2	TRBJ2-1	TGTGCCAGCCTCGTCGGCCATGAGCAGTTCTTC	CASLVGHEQFF
.	17	few	TRBV5-1	TRBJ2-1	TGCGCCAGCAGCCATGCCCCGGGGAGGAGCTCCTACAATGAGCAGTTCTTC	CASSHAPGRSSYNEQFF
.	15	.	TRBV19	TRBJ2-5	TGTGCCAGTAGTATAACCGGGACCCGGGAAGAGACCCAGTACTTC	CASSITGTREETQYF
TRBD1	15	many	TRBV15	TRBJ2-1	TGTGCCACCAGCAGAGATCCTAGCAGGGGGAATGAGCAGTTCTTC	CATSRDPSRGNEQFF
TRBD2	16	.	TRBV24-1	TRBJ2-3	TGTGCCACCAGTGACCGACTAGCCTCCCCCACAGATACGCAGTATTTT	CATSDRLASPTDTQYF
.	15	.	TRBV7-3	TRBJ2-1	TGTGCCAGCAGCTTAACATCGGGGAGTTTCGATGAGCAGTTCTTC	CASSLTSGSFDEQFF
.	12	.	TRBV29-1	TRBJ2-1	TGCAGCGTTGCGAAGTTTAAGAATGAGCAGTTCTTC	CSVAKFKNEQFF
.	15	.	TRBV28	TRBJ1-2	TGTGCCATCAGAGAACCCAGGGGTCATAACTATGGCTACGCCTTC	CAIREPRGHNYGYAF
.	15	.	TRBV19	TRBJ1-2	TGTGCCAGTAGTATAGGCACCCAGGCTAACTATGGCTACACCTTC	CASSIGTQANYGYTF
.	12	many	TRBV28	TRBJ1-5	TGTGCCAGCAGTTTTGCAAATCAGCCCCAGCATTTT	CASSFANQPQHF
TRBD2	15	many	TRBV20-1	TRBJ2-7	TGCAGTGCATCCGGGACTAGCGGAGGCATATACGAGCAGTACTTC	CSASGTSGGIYEQYF
.	14	.	TRBV30	TRBJ1-1	TGTGCCTGGAGTGTATCTCACGTTTACACTGAAGCTTTCTTT	CAWSVSHVYTEAFF
.	15	many	TRBV6-1	TRBJ2-3	TGTGCCAGCAGTTTGTTACAGGGTAACACAGATACGCAGTATTTT	CASSLLQGNTDTQYF
.	14	.	TRBV6-6	TRBJ2-5	TGTGCCAGCAGTTACAACCCCCGGGGAGAGACCCTGTACTTC	CASSYNPRGETLYF
.	15	.	TRBV7-9	TRBJ2-2	TGTGCCAGCACCTATAAATATGAGAACACCGGGGAGCTGTTTTTT	CASTYKYENTGELFF
.	15	.	TRBV28	TRBJ2-6	TGTGCCAGCAGCACCGACCAACGCGGGGCCAACGTCCTGACTTTC	CASSTDQRGANVLTF
TRBD1	14	.	TRBV2	TRBJ2-7	TGTGCCAGCAAGACAGGGGCTGGGGACCACGAGCAGTACTTC	CASKTGAGDHEQYF
TRBD1	15	.	TRBV28	TRBJ2-3	TGTGCCAGCAGCAAGGACAGGGTGAGCACAGATACGCAGTATTTT	CASSKDRVSTDTQYF
.	13	few	TRBV19	TRBJ2-1	TGTGCCAGTAGTTCTCCAGCAGACAATGAGCAGTTCTTC	CASSSPADNEQFF
.	13	few	TRBV6-1	TRBJ1-1	TGTGCCCTATCCCGGGGGAGAGACACTGAAGCTTTCTTT	CALSRGRDTEAFF
.	13	many	TRBV19	TRBJ2-7	TGTGCCAGTAGTATAGACCAGACCTGGGAGCAGTACTTC	CASSIDQTWEQYF
.	13	many	TRBV7-2	TRBJ2-5	TGTGCCAGCAGCTTAATCGGCCAGGGGACCCAGTACTTC	CASSLIGQGTQYF
.	16	once	TRBV28	TRBJ1-1	TGTGCCAGCAGTTCCCCAGTGGGGTTACTGAACACTGAAGCTTTCTTT	CASSSPVGLLNTEAFF
.	16	few	TRBV12-3/TRBV12-4	TRBJ2-3	TGTGCCAGCAGTTTATTAGGGTACGATGAATTGGATACGCAGTATTTT	CASSLLGYDELDTQYF
TRBD2	14	.	TRBV20-1	TRBJ2-7	TGCAGTGGGGAAGGACTAGCGGGAGAAGGGAAGCAGTACTTC	CSGEGLAGEGKQYF
TRBD2	15	few	TRBV10-3	TRBJ2-1	TGTGCCATCAGTCCCCAGGGACTAGCGGGAGATGAGCAGTTCTTC	CAISPQGLAGDEQFF
TRBD2	15	.	TRBV20-1	TRBJ2-7	TGCAGTGCTAGTTCACTAGCGGCCAGCTCCTACGAGCAGTACTTC	CSASSLAASSYEQYF
.	15	.	TRBV19	TRBJ2-1	TGTGCCAGTAGTATGGGACTGGAGGGCCTCAATGAGCAGTTCTTC	CASSMGLEGLNEQFF
TRBD2	16	.	TRBV7-9	TRBJ2-1	TGTGCCAGCAGTCCGGGACTAGCGGGAGCACGAGATGAGCAGTTCTTC	CASSPGLAGARDEQFF
.	14	.	TRBV19	TRBJ2-7	TGTGCCAGTAGTATAGAAGGGAGGTCCCACGAGAAGTACTTC	CASSIEGRSHEKYF
TRBD1	15	.	TRBV5-1	TRBJ2-3	TGCGCCAGCAGCGTAACAGGGACAGGCACAGATACGCAGTATTTT	CASSVTGTGTDTQYF
.	15	.	TRBV2	TRBJ1-5	TGTGCCAGCAGCCCCGGACGGGGAAGAACTAAGCCCCAGCATTTT	CASSPGRGRTKPQHF
.	16	once	TRBV28	TRBJ2-6	TGTGCCAGCAGAAAGGACTGGACCTCTGGGGCCAACGTCATGACTTTC	CASRKDWTSGANVMTF
.	16	.	TRBV4-1	TRBJ1-2	TGCGCCAGCAGCCAAGTTTTGAGGGAGACTAACTATGGCTACACCTTC	CASSQVLRETNYGYTF
.	16	.	TRBV24-1	TRBJ1-5	TGTGCCACCAGTGATTCGACAGGTTTGAGCAATCAGCCCCAGCATTTT	CATSDSTGLSNQPQHF
TRBD2	16	.	TRBV19	TRBJ2-3	TGTGCCAGTAAAACCCTAGCGGGGGAGTGCACAGATACGCAGTATTTT	CASKTLAGECTDTQYF
.	13	.	TRBV6-5	TRBJ1-1	TGTGCCAGCAGTTACTTGGGAGACACTGAAGCTTTCTTT	CASSYLGDTEAFF
TRBD1	13	many	TRBV28	TRBJ2-7	TGTGCCAGCAGTTTCGGGACAGGGCGACTGCAGTACTTC	CASSFGTGRLQYF
TRBD2	16	few	TRBV25-1	TRBJ2-5	TGTGCCAGCAGTGAGGGTAGACTAGCGGAGCAAGAGACCCAGTACTTC	CASSEGRLAEQETQYF
.	16	.	TRBV7-9	TRBJ1-5	TGTGCCAGCAGCCCAGGGACTCTCGGCGGCAATCAGCCCCAGCATTTT	CASSPGTLGGNQPQHF
.	9	many	TRBV20-1	TRBJ2-1	TGCAGTGCTGGGGTAGGGCAGTTCTTC	CSAGVGQFF
.	11	many	TRBV6-2/TRBV6-3	TRBJ2-5	TGTGCCAGCAGTTACAAGGAGACCCAGTACTTC	CASSYKETQYF
TRBD2	14	many	TRBV27	TRBJ2-1	TGTGCCAGCAGTCCAGCGGGAGGGCCGAATGAGCAGTTCTTC	CASSPAGGPNEQFF
TRBD1	18	many	TRBV28	TRBJ1-5	TGTGCCAGCACAACCAGAAAGGGGACAGGGATTGGCAATCAGCCCCAGCATTTT	CASTTRKGTGIGNQPQHF
TRBD1	14	medium-sized	TRBV27	TRBJ2-5	TGTGCCAGCAGAACGACAGGGGTCGGAGAGACCCAGTACTTC	CASRTTGVGETQYF
.	15	many	TRBV28	TRBJ2-1	TGTGCCAGCTTCAAGAGAGGCTTGCCCTACAATGAGCAGTTCTTC	CASFKRGLPYNEQFF